This T cell receptor (beta chain) was sequenced in a study of identical twins (dated by TCRdb to about 2016). In the study overall: TCR alpha and beta repertoires from monozygotic twins, unrelated adults of various ages and cord blood were deep-sequenced to test whether fetal clonotypes persist. To rule out contamination, the twin experiments were replicated at different times with different library preparation protocols.

What the authors observed across the whole study: Fewer insertions were carried by abundant cord blood beta clonotypes; a weaker similar trend was observed in young adult naive repertoires, while no such trend was observed in memory repertoires. Because the same donors could not be followed over many years, the conclusions relied on cross-sectional statistical analysis. Recombination models systematically underestimated out-of-frame TCR alpha sharing in monozygotic twins but agreed with sharing between unrelated individuals. Compared with coincidental sharing between unrelated individuals, out-of-frame TCR alpha sequences shared between twins had an excess of sequences with low generation probability. Zero-insertion analyses could be partly confounded by invariant T cells such as MAIT and iNKT, though diverse VJ usage argued against such confounding for most clonotypes. In beta out-of-frame sequences, excess twin sharing was weaker, because having fewer shared sequences lowered the signal-to-noise ratio.

This clonotype was detected many times. Its antigen remains undetermined. There are no base qualities to consult, and no much larger clone falls within one base. The CDR3 starts with the cysteine, ends with the phenylalanine, and has 14 residues. The read is trimmed to its CDR3 DNA, 42 bases read in frame from base 1. CDR1 SGHRS and CDR2 YFSETQ are derived from the germline V gene. The junction shows trimming of 4 bases on V and 6 bases on J, plus 15 bases between the germline ends. Every donor was a healthy Caucasian. Three pairs of female monozygotic twins, all aged roughly 18 to 29 years, were included in the twin cohort. Miltenyi CD45RO+ enrichment and human naive T-cell isolation kits were used to isolate memory (CD45RO+) and naive T cells from PBMC. The library was built by means of 5' RACE. This sample was sequenced with an Illumina HiSeq 2000. A universal primer binding site was added through template switching, and the final cDNA carried a unique molecular identifier so that TCR cDNA molecules could be counted accurately. First-strand cDNA for TCR alpha and beta chains was synthesized from specific primers in the conserved constant-segment region. To control for contamination, every cDNA library was double barcoded, receiving both a SMART-Mk sample barcode and Illumina barcodes. TruSeq adapter sequences and Illumina sample barcodes were added in two successive PCR steps. Sequencing of the TCR alpha and beta cDNA libraries was done on the Illumina HiSeq platform using custom primers. The original pipeline was this. MiGEC processed the raw reads to extract unique molecular identifiers, while MiXCR was used to determine the CDR3 positions. Recombination models were inferred per individual with the repgenHMM and IGoR tools using an EM algorithm. The tcR package in R was used for shared clonotype analysis, with sharing normalized by the product of cloneset sizes. Out-of-frame nonproductive sequences were analyzed to study raw recombination free of thymic and clonal selection effects. Clones were called with MiXCR by TCRdb after fastp trimmed the public reads at Q25, and only in-frame beta chains were retained. Entries are consolidated by CDR3 protein sequence, retaining the most common genes and DNA. The V and J calls and clone size come from TCRdb's table, not from the authors' own analysis. This sample has under 300,000 distinct CDR3 sequences in its table, and 9.5% to 15% of those were observed once. About 4.1% of the sample lies in the top ten.

A further study also used this sample, focusing on yellow fever vaccine responses in identical twins. That second report states: According to the authors, in identical twins the way T cells responded to vaccination appeared partly convergent and partly personalized. The study precisely tracked vaccine-responding T cell clones in identical twins.

The sequence is built from TRBV5-1 and TRBJ2-3; TRBD1 is possibly the D segment (8 matching bases). The sample taken for sequencing was memory (CD45RO+) T cells sorted from blood. Explained via the paper, the cell subset or site label denotes: CD45RO+ enriched T cells. The receptor comes from a woman aged 18-29 years in good health. The DNA sequence reads TGCGCCAGCAGCCCCGGACAGGGAGGGGATACGCAGTATTTT. Its protein product is CASSPGQGGDTQYF.